The 6 T cell receptor beta chains below come from one sample, sequenced in a study of T cells after yellow fever vaccination. Via MiXCR, TCRdb re-called the 5' RACE reads, giving one row per CDR3 protein. The sample yields 500,000 to 650,000 distinct CDR3 sequences, 13% seen once. The material was PBMCs, obtained on the day of the yellow fever booster vaccination. The receptors derive from a young man who received the YFV17D yellow fever vaccine.

In this sample, this clonotype turned up a few times. The V call is TRBV7-2, the J call TRBJ2-3; D may be TRBD2 (5 bases). CDR1 and CDR2 (germline): SGHTA, FQGNSA. V lost 7 bases, J lost 0 bases, and 14 bases lay in between. This CDR3 spans 15 amino acids. CDR3 DNA sequence: TGTGCCAGCACCCGCCTAGCACACAGCACAGATACGCAGTATTTT. Its protein is CASTRLAHSTDTQYF.

This clonotype showed up just a few times. V is TRBV10-2 and J is TRBJ1-6; D gene uncertain. Germline V gene sequence: CDR1 WSHSY, CDR2 SAAADI. The CDR3 runs 14 residues. V was cut by 7 bases and J by 8 bases, with 15 bases left in between. The CDR3 nucleotides are TGCGCCAGCACCGAAAGAGGGAGGGATTCACCCCTCCACTTT. Amino acid sequence: CASTERGRDSPLHF.

V usage is TRBV6-1 and J usage is TRBJ2-1, with D possibly matching TRBD2 (5 bases). The germline V and J ends were trimmed by 11 bases and 5 bases, with 16 bases remaining between them. The V gene's germline CDR1 is MNHNS and CDR2 SASEGT. CDR3 length equals 13 residues. CDR3 nucleotide sequence: TGTGCCGTGGCCGAGCGGAACCACAATGAGCAGTTCTTC. It encodes CAVAERNHNEQFF.

The rearrangement joins TRBV18 to TRBJ2-1; 11 bases fit TRBD2. The CDR3 consists of 14 residues. Germline lookup yields CDR1 KGHSH and CDR2 LQKENI. Trimming removed 3 bases from V and 7 bases from J; junction bases left unmatched: 2. The CDR3 sequence is CASSPGLAVNEQFF. The CDR3 DNA follows: TGTGCCAGCTCACCGGGACTAGCGGTAAATGAGCAGTTCTTC. The full variable domain, its missing parts supplied by reference TRBV18 and TRBJ2-1, is NAGVMQNPRHLVRRRGQEARLRCSPMKGHSHVYWYRQLPEEGLKFMVYLQKENIIDESGMPKERFSAEFPKEGPSILRIQQVVRGDSAAYFCASSPGLAVNEQFFGPGTRLTVL.

This clonotype was seen only a few times. The chain uses TRBV5-1 and TRBJ2-7; 9 bases are a match to TRBD1. Germline V CDR1 and CDR2: SGHRS, YFSETQ. J gave up 5 bases and V 0 bases, and 6 bases lay outside the gene matches. The CDR3 runs 15 residues. The CDR3 loop is CASSLDGQGSDEQYF. In nucleotides, the CDR3 is TGCGCCAGCAGCTTGGACGGACAGGGGAGCGACGAGCAGTACTTC. Filled out from reference TRBV5-1 and TRBJ2-7, the complete variable domain reads KAGVTQTPRYLIKTRGQQVTLSCSPISGHRSVSWYQQTPGQGLQFLFEYFSETQRNKGNFPGRFSGRQFSNSRSEMNVSTLELGDSALYLCASSLDGQGSDEQYFGPGTRLTVT.

In regard to this clonotype: At one end, the junction sequence differs from germline, possibly due to a read error. The chain has TRBV3-1 and TRBJ2-4; 9 nucleotides align to TRBD2. The germline CDR1 and CDR2 sequences are LGHDT and YNNKEL (reference sequence). This CDR3 has 19 residues. The DNA of the CDR3 is TGTGCCAGCAGCCAAGCATATGACGGGACTAGCTTGGCCAGAAACATTCAGTACTTC. It is translated as CASSQAYDGTSLARNIQYF. Variable domain in full (rest from reference TRBV3-1 and TRBJ2-4): DTAVSQTPKYLVTQMGNDKSIKCEQNLGHDTMYWYKQDSKKFLKIMFSYNNKELIINETVPNRFSPKSPDKAHLNLHINSLELGDSAVYFCASSQAYDGTSLARNIQYFGAGTRLSVL.